A single sample gave rise to the 13 T cell receptor beta chains below, sequenced in a study of blood T cell repertoires in COVID-19. Sequencing used immunoSEQ multiplex PCR; TCRdb keeps in-frame clones, though not all of them. The sample contains approximately 170,000 clones, roughly 86% of which appear only once. Sequencing input: peripheral blood. The source of these receptors is a man aged 70 or older with acute or convalescent COVID-19.

The chain recombines TRBV5-4 with TRBJ2-3; 7 nucleotides agree with TRBD1. Per the germline V gene, CDR1 is SGHNT and CDR2 is YYREEE (reference sequence). The length of the CDR3 is 15 residues. V trimming: 3 bases; J trimming: 3 bases; junction bases outside the gene matches: 7. CDR3 nucleotide sequence: TGTGCCAGCAGCTCCGGGACAGATCTGACAGATACGCAGTATTTT. Translated, it gives CASSSGTDLTDTQYF.

The chain is built from TRBV5-8 and TRBJ1-5; TRBD1 is a possible D gene (6 bases). Germline values: CDR1 SGHTS, CDR2 YDEGEE. The V gene lost 2 bases and the J gene lost 3 bases, with 15 bases spanning the gap. The CDR3 covers 16 residues. The chain's CDR3 is CASSFHRVGANQPQHF. The DNA of the CDR3 is TGTGCCAGCAGCTTTCACAGGGTGGGGGCCAATCAGCCCCAGCATTTT.

The chain carries TRBV24-1 and TRBJ2-2; tentatively, D is TRBD1 (6 bases). Germline V CDR1 and CDR2: KGHDR, SFDVKD. The CDR3 consists of 16 residues. V was shortened by 4 bases and J by 1 base, with 12 bases between the two germline ends. CDR3 coding DNA: TGTGCCACCAGTGACCGCCGGACAGTGAACACCGGGGAGCTGTTTTTT. Amino acid sequence: CATSDRRTVNTGELFF.

The chain carries TRBV2 and TRBJ2-2; D gene unclear. The CDR3 covers 12 residues. The germline V and J ends were trimmed by 7 bases and 3 bases, with 6 bases remaining between them. The germline gives CDR1 SNHLY, CDR2 FYNNEI. DNA of the CDR3: TGTGCCAGCATACTGGACACCGGGGAGCTGTTTTTT. Its protein product is CASILDTGELFF.

The gene calls are TRBV4-1 and TRBJ1-1; D uncertain. This CDR3 contains 13 residues. Per the germline V gene, CDR1 is MGHRA and CDR2 is YSYEKL. V was shortened by 6 bases and J by 3 bases, with 11 bases between the two germline ends. CDR3 sequence (DNA): TGCGCCAGCAGTTCCGAAGAGTACACTGAAGCTTTCTTT. Its translation: CASSSEEYTEAFF.

The chain links TRBV18 to TRBJ1-1; no firm D call. Per germline, CDR1 KGHSH and CDR2 LQKENI. This CDR3 region has 13 residues. Between the trimmed V and J ends, which lost 4 bases and 2 bases, there was a span of 8 bases. CDR3 protein: CASSLQANTEAFF. The CDR3, as DNA: TGTGCCAGCTCACTCCAGGCAAACACTGAAGCTTTCTTT.

Comment on this clone: A read error may produce the germline difference seen at one junction end. This chain joins TRBV28 and TRBJ2-4; TRBD2 might be the D (5 bases). In germline, CDR1 is MDHEN, CDR2 SYDVKM. The length of the CDR3 is 14 residues. The CDR3: CATSLGGAKNIQYF. The CDR3 DNA reads TGTGCCACCAGTTTAGGAGGTGCCAAAAACATTCAGTACTTC.

This clone was seen a handful of times. The V call is TRBV5-1, the J call TRBJ1-1; D might be TRBD1 (6 bases). CDR1 is SGHRS, CDR2 YFSETQ, per germline. CDR3 size: 16 residues. V lost 0 bases to trimming and J lost 0 bases, with 12 bases between them. CDR3 in amino acids: CASSLAPGGLNTEAFF. CDR3 in DNA: TGCGCCAGCAGCTTGGCCCCCGGGGGGCTGAACACTGAAGCTTTCTTT.

The V call is TRBV4-2, the J call TRBJ1-1; D not certain. CDR1 is LGHNA and CDR2 is YNFKEQ in the germline V gene. CDR3 size: 14 residues. The ends were cut back, 0 bases at V and 1 base at J, with 6 bases in the middle. The CDR3 region is CASSQDGRNTEAFF. Written as DNA, the CDR3 is TGTGCCAGCAGCCAAGATGGGCGGAACACTGAAGCTTTCTTT.

The chain joins TRBV6-5 to TRBJ2-1, with D hard to call. The V and J ends lost 6 bases and 4 bases respectively, with 4 bases between them. Germline lookup yields CDR1 MNHEY and CDR2 SVGAGI. The CDR3 covers 11 residues. CDR3 DNA: TGTGCCAGCAGACAGTACAATGAGCAGTTCTTC. It specifies CASRQYNEQFF.

This clone occurred a few times. The chain has TRBV19 and TRBJ2-2; TRBD1 is a possible D gene (6 bases). Germline values: CDR1 LNHDA, CDR2 SQIVND (reference sequence). Between the trimmed V and J ends, which lost 8 bases and 0 bases, there was a span of 10 bases. The CDR3 extends over 14 amino acids. The CDR3 DNA sequence: TGTGCCAGTTTCAGGGGCACGAACACCGGGGAGCTGTTTTTT. Translation gives CASFRGTNTGELFF.

The V and J genes are TRBV7-9 and TRBJ1-4, with D tentatively TRBD1 (5 bases). CDR3 length equals 14 residues. Germline-derived CDR1 and CDR2 are SEHNR and FQNEAQ (reference sequence). V was clipped by 5 bases and J by 8 bases, with 15 bases between them. The CDR3 DNA reads TGTGCCAGCAGCCCTTCGGGACGGGGGGAAAAACTGTTTTTT. Translating gives CASSPSGRGEKLFF.

V gene TRBV24-1 combines with J gene TRBJ1-1; tentative D call: TRBD1 (5 bases). CDR1 is KGHDR, CDR2 SFDVKD, per germline. V was cut by 6 bases and J by 0 bases, with 7 bases left in between. The CDR3 spans 13 residues. The CDR3 here is CATSKGMNTEAFF. The DNA for the CDR3 is TGTGCCACCAGTAAGGGGATGAACACTGAAGCTTTCTTT.